The subject of this entry is one T cell receptor beta chain. Its antigen remains undetermined. Within one base of it there is no much larger clone, and no base qualities were kept. TCR CDR3 regions were amplified from genomic DNA by multiplex PCR using the deep immunoSEQ assay. Extracted genomic DNA from each cell subset was spread evenly across all wells of several immunoSEQ 96-well plates, with each plate serving as a replicate. For sorted subsets, about 220 ng of genomic DNA, equivalent to some 30,000 T cell genomes, went into each replicate PCR. Purified libraries were measured with a Qubit 3.0 fluorometer, size-checked on a Bioanalyzer 2100, and measured again with the KAPA Library Quantification kit. Every immunoSEQ 96-well plate was sequenced on a separate single-read 150-cycle Illumina NextSeq 550 flow cell. Under the source paper's analysis protocol: Because the immunoSEQ output included only junctional sequences and no quality scores, the filtering could not be the same as the filtering used for full-length reads. To assign V/J genes and CDR3, sequences were annotated using PyIR, a Python wrapper for IgBLAST v1.9, with IMGT germline references. Reads were filtered out if the reads had weak V/J assignments (E-value above 1e-6), no CDR3, stop codons, out-of-frame junctions, or ambiguous translated residues. V3J clonotypes were defined by identical inferred V gene, J gene, and CDR3 amino acid sequence. To compute the percentage overlap between repertoires, the number of shared unique clonotypes was divided by the size of the smaller repertoire. Three approaches were used to assess repertoire richness: RTK rarefaction, the Chao1 estimator, and Recon v2.1 estimates of unobserved clonotypes. For all TCRbeta clonotypes obtained by the gDNA method from four donors, generation probabilities were computed with OLGA. TCRdb took over this immuneACCESS table, retaining in-frame rearrangements with V and J assigned. Such tables are incomplete; in checked studies, under half of the missing clones stem from an unresolved V gene, and the remainder is unexplained. V and J calls and clone size are copied from that table; D and trimming were computed from the DNA. For this sample the table gives some 500,000 clones, of which more than 95% were detected only once. The ten largest clones represent 0.064% of the sample.

As encoded in the germline V gene, CDR1 is MDHEN while CDR2 is SYDVKM. V and J lose 5 bases and 4 bases, and a span of 8 bases separates them. The CDR3 runs 13 amino acids, cysteine and phenylalanine included. Here the CDR3 DNA is all that survives: 39 bases in frame from base 1. Healthy HIV-negative adults with no recently reported acute infections or vaccinations were included as donors. All donors were Caucasian adults living in Nashville, Tennessee, USA. Magnetic negative selection was used to enrich CD4+ T cells, after which naive cells were positively selected on CD45RA and the negative fraction became the memory subset. After blood collection by leukapheresis, PBMCs were isolated using Ficoll-Histopaque density gradient centrifugation and then cryopreserved in the vapor phase of liquid nitrogen. Analytical flow cytometry was used to check the purity and quantity of every magnetically sorted T cell population. Each sorted fraction had its genomic DNA isolated and then quantified by UV absorbance on a Nanodrop 2000c.

This sample is part of a study of shared clonotypes between healthy human individuals (dated by TCRdb to 2018 to 2021). With regard to the full study: A few men and a couple of women, aged 18 to 49 years, made up the cohort. Per donor, three plates each were used for CD4 naive and CD4 memory, two for CD8 naive, and one for CD8 memory. The study deeply sequenced blood TCR repertoires of about 5 healthy adults to estimate repertoire size and the extent of clonotype sharing between individuals. Libraries were prepared and TCR repertoires were sequenced by different laboratories using diverse techniques, in order to increase sequencing depth and limit assay-specific biases. Each donor's leukapheresis produced roughly between roughly 0.85 and 9.5 billion PBMCs. The paper's findings and limits, for the study overall: Sampling was limited to blood, and TCR repertoires in tissue likely differ from TCR repertoires in blood. Across a few donors, around 5.4% of naive CD4, roughly 3.3% of naive CD8, about 2.3% of memory CD4, and roughly 0.4% of memory CD8 clonotypes were shared. Naive subsets generally had larger estimated clonotype richness than memory subsets. Incomplete sequencing was indicated by rarefaction of sorted-subset datasets, despite the large sequencing depth. Pairwise subsampling led to the expectation that sequencing depth would affect the degree of clonotype sharing among donors. Clonotypes shared by all four sorted-subset donors showed higher generation probabilities than non-shared clonotypes. Because the study included only a small number of donors, the genetic and exposure-history diversity represented was limited.

Sequencing was performed on naive CD4+ T cells sorted from blood. The cell subset or site label on this specimen signifies: CD45RA+ positively selected. The chain joins TRBV28 to TRBJ2-2; no D gene call is confident. The clonotype originates from a woman aged 30 to 39 in good health. The nucleotide sequence reads TGTGCCAGCAGTGGGTCGGCCACCGGGGAGCTGTTTTTT. Translated, this gives CASSGSATGELFF.